These T cell receptor beta chains were read from a single sample in a study of cytotoxic CD8 clonotypes in ibrutinib-treated CLL. Clones were sequenced by immunoSEQ multiplex PCR, and TCRdb holds only the in-frame ones, with some missing. Of 200,000 to 250,000 clones listed, 65% to 80% were seen once; the top ten hold more than 4.5%. Material: PBMCs, obtained after 12 months of ibrutinib treatment. The receptors stem from a human donor with chronic lymphocytic leukemia. Each CDR3 is given with its conserved first and last residue. D genes are given only for firm matches. Clone size, where shown, is once, few, many, or a class for clones that have expanded.

v_gene	d_gene	abundance	j_gene	CDR3aa	CDR3nt
TRBV28	.	.	TRBJ2-7	CASSYPDSGRLGPGRDF	TGTGCCAGCAGCTACCCAGATAGTGGGAGGCTCGGTCCAGGGCGAGACTTC
TRBV4-2	.	few	TRBJ2-1	CASTPRFGGNFNNEQFF	TGTGCCAGCACCCCAAGATTCGGGGGAAACTTTAACAATGAGCAGTTCTTC
TRBV4-1	TRBD2	.	TRBJ2-7	CASSHAGLAETYEQYF	TGCGCCAGCAGCCATGCGGGACTAGCGGAGACCTACGAGCAGTACTTC
TRBV5-5	.	.	TRBJ1-2	CASSLAGTNGYTF	TGTGCCAGCAGCTTGGCAGGGACCAATGGCTACACCTTC
TRBV5-6	.	.	TRBJ2-7	CASSSWGQGRSYEQYF	TGTGCCAGCAGCTCGTGGGGGCAGGGGAGATCCTACGAGCAGTACTTC
TRBV2	.	once	TRBJ1-1	CARVNPLNTEAFF	TGTGCCAGGGTTAACCCCTTGAACACTGAAGCTTTCTTT
TRBV18	.	.	TRBJ2-7	CASSPTSSAYEQYF	TGTGCCAGCTCACCAACTAGTTCGGCCTACGAGCAGTACTTC
TRBV28	TRBD2	.	TRBJ2-7	CASSSPGGRARGLAGVHEQYF	TGTGCCAGCAGCTCTCCGGGAGGCCGAGCACGCGGACTAGCGGGAGTCCACGAGCAGTACTTC
TRBV18	TRBD1	.	TRBJ2-7	CASSPGTGFPYEQYF	TGTGCCAGCTCACCCGGGACAGGGTTCCCCTACGAGCAGTACTTC
TRBV10-1	.	.	TRBJ2-1	CASNIRVGGDNEQFF	TGCGCCAGCAACATTCGGGTAGGGGGGGACAATGAGCAGTTCTTC
TRBV5-4	.	.	TRBJ2-3	CASSRDPQEDTQYF	TGTGCCAGCAGCCGGGACCCCCAAGAGGATACGCAGTATTTT
TRBV19	TRBD2	.	TRBJ2-1	CASSKRGPRTDEQFF	TGTGCCAGTAGTAAGCGGGGCCCTCGGACCGATGAGCAGTTCTTC
TRBV9	.	.	TRBJ1-3	CASSPHRVSGNTIYF	TGTGCCAGCAGCCCCCACAGGGTCTCTGGAAACACCATATATTTT
TRBV6-6	.	.	TRBJ1-1	CASREPGEAFF	TGTGCCAGCAGGGAACCTGGGGAAGCTTTCTTT
TRBV23-1	.	.	TRBJ2-7	CASSLSEAREQYF	TGCGCCAGCAGTCTCTCCGAGGCGAGGGAGCAGTACTTC
TRBV4-1	.	.	TRBJ2-7	CASSQGRSRIYEQYF	TGCGCCAGCAGCCAAGGTAGGAGTAGGATCTACGAGCAGTACTTC
TRBV7-9	.	few	TRBJ2-5	CASSLEGLETQYF	TGTGCCAGCAGCTTAGAAGGGCTGGAGACCCAGTACTTC
TRBV10-3	.	.	TRBJ2-5	CAISFSEETQYF	TGTGCCATCAGTTTCAGTGAAGAGACCCAGTACTTC
TRBV6-5	.	.	TRBJ2-7	CASMPRTGSYEQYF	TGTGCCAGCATGCCGAGAACGGGCTCCTACGAGCAGTACTTC
TRBV4-3	TRBD2	.	TRBJ2-1	CASSQTSPTVSSYNEQFF	TGCGCCAGCAGCCAGACTAGCCCTACGGTGAGCTCCTACAATGAGCAGTTCTTC
TRBV7-9	.	few	TRBJ2-3	CAPGERRTDTQYF	TGTGCCCCGGGGGAGCGGCGCACAGATACGCAGTATTTT
TRBV29-1	.	.	TRBJ1-1	CSVVSDSSNTEAFF	TGCAGCGTTGTATCGGACAGCTCGAACACTGAAGCTTTCTTT
TRBV5-4	.	many	TRBJ2-7	CASSLAQGKEYF	TGTGCCAGCAGCTTGGCTCAGGGGAAGGAGTACTTC
TRBV2	TRBD2	few	TRBJ2-1	CASSEGLAGNEQFF	TGTGCCAGCAGCGAAGGACTAGCGGGAAATGAGCAGTTCTTC
TRBV27	.	.	TRBJ1-1	CASSFRVNTNTEAFF	TGTGCCAGCAGTTTCCGAGTAAATACGAACACTGAAGCTTTCTTT
TRBV27	TRBD1	.	TRBJ1-4	CASSWTGEEKLFF	TGTGCCAGCAGTTGGACAGGGGAAGAAAAACTGTTTTTT
TRBV9	.	few	TRBJ2-2	CASSAPGRENTGELFF	TGTGCCAGCAGCGCCCCTGGGCGGGAGAACACCGGGGAGCTGTTTTTT
TRBV2	.	.	TRBJ2-7	CAGKRQASSYEQYF	TGTGCCGGAAAGAGACAGGCCAGCTCCTACGAGCAGTACTTC
TRBV6-5	.	.	TRBJ1-2	CASSRGRNTHYGYTF	TGTGCCAGCTCTCGGGGAAGGAACACCCACTATGGCTACACCTTC
TRBV15	.	.	TRBJ1-5	CATSRVVGPQHF	TGTGCCACCTCAAGGGTGGTGGGGCCCCAGCATTTT
TRBV9	.	.	TRBJ1-2	CASSVEVGNGYTF	TGTGCCAGCAGCGTAGAAGTTGGGAATGGCTACACCTTC
TRBV5-5	.	.	TRBJ1-5	CASSRTGNSNQPQHF	TGTGCCAGCAGCCGAACAGGGAATAGCAATCAGCCCCAGCATTTT
TRBV27	.	.	TRBJ2-5	CASSFLTSVETQYF	TGTGCCAGCAGTTTTCTCACGAGTGTGGAGACCCAGTACTTC
TRBV15	.	.	TRBJ1-1	CATSRGLNTEAFF	TGTGCCACCAGCAGAGGTTTAAACACTGAAGCTTTCTTT
TRBV6-1	.	.	TRBJ2-7	CASSESGGITYEQYF	TGTGCCAGCAGTGAATCTGGCGGGATCACCTACGAGCAGTACTTC
TRBV18	.	few	TRBJ1-6	CASSPQYENSPLHF	TGTGCCAGCTCACCACAATATGAAAATTCACCCCTCCACTTT
TRBV4-1	.	.	TRBJ2-7	CASSQDRRDSYEQYF	TGCGCCAGCAGCCAAGATCGTCGGGACTCCTACGAGCAGTACTTC
TRBV29-1	TRBD1	.	TRBJ2-7	CSVIPDRGSYEQYF	TGCAGCGTTATCCCGGACAGGGGCTCCTACGAGCAGTACTTC
TRBV6-5	.	.	TRBJ1-5	CASSYARGQPQHF	TGTGCCAGCAGTTACGCCAGGGGTCAGCCCCAGCATTTT
TRBV7-2	.	once	TRBJ2-3	CASGAYTDTQYF	TGTGCCTCAGGGGCCTACACAGATACGCAGTATTTT
TRBV6-5	.	.	TRBJ1-2	CASSPGHSTNYGYTF	TGTGCCAGCAGCCCAGGACATTCGACTAACTATGGCTACACCTTC